This T cell receptor beta chain was recovered during a study of cytomegalovirus exposure and HLA in healthy donors. Assay: immunoSEQ multiplex PCR; the TCRdb copy retains only in-frame clones and omits some. The sample yields roughly 80,000 clones, about 92% seen once. Germline-derived CDR1 and CDR2 are SGHDT and YYEEEE. The CDR3 is 16 residues long. Germline trimming cut 0 bases from V and 1 base from J; bases unmatched to any gene: 7. The sample taken for sequencing was PBMCs. V and J are TRBV5-6 and TRBJ2-7, with 7 bases lining up with TRBD1. This sequence originates from a man younger than 35 in good health and CMV-seronegative. The DNA for the CDR3 is TGTGCCAGCAGCTTGGTTGGCCGGGACAGATCCTACGAGCAGTACTTC. Translation: CASSLVGRDRSYEQYF.